This T cell receptor beta chain appears in the sequencing data of a study of blood T cell repertoires in COVID-19. Produced via immunoSEQ multiplex PCR; TCRdb's table is partial and in-frame only. In the table there are under 250,000 clones, 92% of which are singletons. Trimming removed 1 base at V and 2 bases at J, with 6 bases between. This CDR3 has 13 residues. The germline V gene has CDR1 SGHRS and CDR2 YFSETQ. The V call is TRBV5-1, the J call TRBJ1-2; no definite D call. The sequence was obtained from a man between 25 and 39 years old with acute or convalescent COVID-19. Sequencing used peripheral blood. CDR3 DNA: TGCGCCAGCAGCTTGCAACAGAACTATGGCTACACCTTC. Its protein product is CASSLQQNYGYTF.